This T cell receptor beta chain originates from a study of untreated major depressive disorder. Controls never had mood disorders and self-rated depressive symptoms at 5 or less. No major medical conditions, Axis I/II comorbidities, regular medication, or illicit drugs. Each donor gave around 32 ml of EDTA blood. Sequencing was performed with immunoSEQ multiplex PCR; in TCRdb, only in-frame clones are kept and a portion is missing. Of 20,000 to 25,000 clones in the sample, under 90% were seen once. V was pared by 3 bases and J by 11 bases, with 13 bases between. Per the germline V gene, CDR1 is LNHNV and CDR2 is YYDKDF (reference sequence). The CDR3 totals 12 residues. To note about this clone: Its antigen is not identified.

Study-level points and caveats: Sequencing comparisons covered only three preselected Vbeta families.

This receptor was obtained from a woman aged 40 to 49 in good health. What was sequenced was CD4+ T cells from PBMCs. The rearrangement uses TRBV15 and TRBJ1-2, with D unresolved. The CDR3 region has the DNA TGTGCCACCAGCAGTGGGTCCTTCTGGTACACCTTC. Translation: CATSSGSFWYTF.